These T cell receptor beta chains were read from a single sample in a study of blood T cells in healthy people across ages. TCRdb reanalysed the 5' RACE reads using MiXCR and keeps one entry per CDR3 protein. The sample has 800,000 or so distinct CDR3 sequences; 25% are singletons. This same sample was also taken into another study, of T cells of mothers and their children.

Sequencing was carried out using blood. Receptors were obtained from a boy younger than 18 in good health. Each CDR3 is given with its conserved first and last residue. Fields, in order: clone size, D gene, V gene, J gene, CDR3 protein, CDR3 DNA. D genes are given only for firm matches. Clone size is shown for a subset of rows, as once, few, many or a class of expanded clone.

size: NA; D: TRBD1; V: TRBV18; J: TRBJ2-5; CDR3: CASSKPGQGPYF; DNA: TGTGCCAGCTCAAAACCGGGACAGGGCCCGTACTTC
size: NA; D: TRBD2; V: TRBV25-1; J: TRBJ2-1; CDR3: CASSEKRERRYNEQFF; DNA: TGTGCCAGCAGTGAAAAGCGGGAGAGAAGGTACAATGAGCAGTTCTTC
size: few; D: TRBD2; V: TRBV4-2; J: TRBJ2-3; CDR3: CASSQEAGVGNTDTQYF; DNA: TGTGCCAGCAGCCAAGAGGCGGGAGTGGGTAACACAGATACGCAGTATTTT
size: few; D: TRBD1; V: TRBV4-3; J: TRBJ1-5; CDR3: CASSQPGTGANEGNQPQHF; DNA: TGCGCCAGCAGCCAACCTGGGACAGGGGCCAACGAAGGCAATCAGCCCCAGCATTTT
size: NA; D: NA; V: TRBV20-1; J: TRBJ2-4; CDR3: CSARDSVGAIGNIQYF; DNA: TGCAGTGCTAGAGATAGCGTGGGGGCCATCGGAAACATTCAGTACTTC
size: NA; D: NA; V: TRBV2; J: TRBJ2-1; CDR3: CASRDTLGTRIYNEQFF; DNA: TGTGCCAGCAGGGATACTCTCGGGACCCGAATATACAATGAGCAGTTCTTC
size: NA; D: TRBD2; V: TRBV4-3; J: TRBJ2-1; CDR3: CASSHGLAGYNEQFF; DNA: TGCGCCAGCAGCCACGGACTAGCGGGCTACAATGAGCAGTTCTTC
size: few; D: NA; V: TRBV20-1; J: TRBJ2-5; CDR3: CSAPREAKETQYF; DNA: TGCAGTGCTCCAAGGGAGGCCAAAGAGACCCAGTACTTC
size: NA; D: NA; V: TRBV4-2; J: TRBJ1-4; CDR3: CASQRDSNEKLFF; DNA: TGTGCCAGTCAGCGGGACTCGAATGAAAAACTGTTTTTT
size: few; D: NA; V: TRBV5-1; J: TRBJ1-4; CDR3: CASTGLVGEKLFF; DNA: TGCGCCAGCACCGGCCTTGTGGGTGAAAAACTGTTTTTT
size: NA; D: TRBD1; V: TRBV20-1; J: TRBJ1-1; CDR3: CSARRRGLGTEAFF; DNA: TGCAGTGCTAGAAGGAGGGGGCTAGGCACTGAAGCTTTCTTT
size: few; D: NA; V: TRBV7-9; J: TRBJ1-2; CDR3: CASGTEKFYGYTF; DNA: TGTGCCAGCGGGACTGAGAAATTCTATGGCTACACCTTC
size: NA; D: TRBD2; V: TRBV9; J: TRBJ2-1; CDR3: CASSSGTTPVDEQFF; DNA: TGTGCCAGCAGCTCCGGGACTACCCCAGTGGATGAGCAGTTCTTC
size: few; D: NA; V: TRBV7-8; J: TRBJ1-1; CDR3: CASRPHDGLNTEAFF; DNA: TGTGCCAGCAGACCTCACGACGGACTGAACACTGAAGCTTTCTTT
size: NA; D: NA; V: TRBV30; J: TRBJ2-2; CDR3: CAWSVGQGNTGELFF; DNA: TGTGCCTGGAGTGTAGGGCAGGGTAACACCGGGGAGCTGTTTTTT
size: few; D: NA; V: TRBV29-1; J: TRBJ1-1; CDR3: CSVIQRMNTEAFF; DNA: TGCAGCGTTATACAGCGTATGAACACTGAAGCTTTCTTT
size: NA; D: NA; V: TRBV13; J: TRBJ1-2; CDR3: CASSLGAGSGLNYGYTF; DNA: TGTGCCAGCAGCTTAGGCGCAGGGTCGGGACTTAACTATGGCTACACCTTC
size: NA; D: NA; V: TRBV12-3/TRBV12-4; J: TRBJ2-3; CDR3: CAGSPRTDTEYF; DNA: TGTGCCGGCAGTCCGCGCACAGATACGGAGTATTTT
size: NA; D: TRBD2; V: TRBV12-3/TRBV12-4; J: TRBJ2-7; CDR3: CASSLGLAGGPYEQYF; DNA: TGTGCCAGCAGTTTGGGGCTAGCGGGGGGTCCCTACGAGCAGTACTTC
size: NA; D: NA; V: TRBV5-1; J: TRBJ2-5; CDR3: CASSLEGHPSQETQYF; DNA: TGCGCCAGCAGCTTGGAGGGACACCCCAGTCAAGAGACCCAGTACTTC
size: NA; D: NA; V: TRBV28; J: TRBJ2-1; CDR3: CASGQGGDSYNEQFF; DNA: TGTGCCAGCGGGCAAGGCGGGGACTCCTACAATGAGCAGTTCTTC
size: NA; D: NA; V: TRBV20-1; J: TRBJ2-7; CDR3: CSAPTFRDRIYEQYF; DNA: TGCAGTGCTCCCACTTTCCGGGATCGGATCTACGAGCAGTACTTC
size: NA; D: TRBD2; V: TRBV6-1; J: TRBJ2-1; CDR3: CASSGGSGGAPYNEQFF; DNA: TGTGCCAGCAGCGGAGGCAGCGGGGGGGCCCCCTACAATGAGCAGTTCTTC
size: NA; D: TRBD2; V: TRBV4-2; J: TRBJ2-3; CDR3: CASSQRLAGDTDTQYF; DNA: TGTGCCAGCAGCCAGAGACTAGCGGGAGACACAGATACGCAGTATTTT
size: NA; D: TRBD1; V: TRBV6-6; J: TRBJ2-7; CDR3: CASSYSGQGVGEQYF; DNA: TGTGCCAGCAGTTACTCGGGACAGGGGGTCGGGGAGCAGTACTTC
size: NA; D: NA; V: TRBV24-1; J: TRBJ2-7; CDR3: CATSGDLGYQYF; DNA: TGTGCCACCAGTGGCGATCTCGGGTACCAGTACTTC